This entry concerns a single T cell receptor (beta chain). Its target is not known. The data were taken from a study of identical twins. V gave up 3 bases and J gave up 4 bases, with 12 bases separating them. CDR3 size: 14 residues. General observations from the study: Modelling approaches yielded underestimates of out-of-frame TCR alpha sharing between monozygotic twins. Conclusions leaned on cross-sectional statistical analysis and did not track the same donors over time.

Template switching introduced a universal primer site, and the cDNA bore unique molecular identifiers. TCRdb re-analysed the 5' RACE reads in MiXCR, keeping a single row per CDR3 protein. The repertoire consists of about 240,000 distinct CDR3 sequences, with 10% to 13% occurring once and the leading ten covering 8% to 10%. The sequencing input was memory T cells sorted from blood. The chain joins TRBV12-3 or TRBV12-4 to TRBJ1-2, with D uncertain. The sequence was obtained from a man over 45 in good health. The CDR3 DNA follows: TGTGCCAGCAGTTTTTCGGGGTTTGGCTATGGCTACACCTTC. It specifies CASSFSGFGYGYTF.